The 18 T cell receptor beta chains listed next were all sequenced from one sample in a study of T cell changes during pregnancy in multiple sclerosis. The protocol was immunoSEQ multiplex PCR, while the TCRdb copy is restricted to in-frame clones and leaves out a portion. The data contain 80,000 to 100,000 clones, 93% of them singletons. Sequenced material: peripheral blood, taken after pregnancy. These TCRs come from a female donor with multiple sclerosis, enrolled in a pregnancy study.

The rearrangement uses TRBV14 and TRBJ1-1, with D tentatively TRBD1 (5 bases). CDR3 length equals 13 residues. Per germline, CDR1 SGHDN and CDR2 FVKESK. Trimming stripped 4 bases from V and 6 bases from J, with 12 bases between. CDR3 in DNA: TGTGCCAGCAGCCCCCGGTGGGGCGCTGAAGCTTTCTTT. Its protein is CASSPRWGAEAFF.

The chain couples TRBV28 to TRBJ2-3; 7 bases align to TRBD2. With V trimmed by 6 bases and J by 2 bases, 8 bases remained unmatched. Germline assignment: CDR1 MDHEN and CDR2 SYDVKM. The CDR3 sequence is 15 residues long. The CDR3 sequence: CASRTWTSYTDTQYF. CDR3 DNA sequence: TGTGCCAGCAGAACCTGGACTAGTTACACAGATACGCAGTATTTT.

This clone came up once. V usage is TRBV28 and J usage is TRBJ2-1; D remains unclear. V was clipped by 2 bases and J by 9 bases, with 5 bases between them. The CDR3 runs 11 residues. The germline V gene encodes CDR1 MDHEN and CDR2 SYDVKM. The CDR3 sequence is CASSLIGEQFF. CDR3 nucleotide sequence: TGTGCCAGCAGTTTAATCGGTGAGCAGTTCTTC.

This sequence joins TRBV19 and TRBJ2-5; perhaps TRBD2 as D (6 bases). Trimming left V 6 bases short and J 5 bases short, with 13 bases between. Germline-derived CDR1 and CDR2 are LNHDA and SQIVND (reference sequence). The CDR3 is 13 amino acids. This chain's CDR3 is CASSQGGRETQYF. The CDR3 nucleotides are TGTGCCAGTAGCCAGGGAGGTCGGGAGACCCAGTACTTC.

The CDR3 DNA reads as TGTGCCAGCAGTTCGTCTAGCGGGAGGCCGACTGGGCGCAATGAGCAGTTCTTC. It encodes CASSSSSGRPTGRNEQFF. J is TRBJ2-1 and V is TRBV6-8; TRBD2 agrees at 11 bases. V was pared by 4 bases and J by 6 bases, with 14 bases of the junction left unmatched. This CDR3 has 18 residues. Germline V gene lookup returns CDR1 MNHGY and CDR2 SAAAGT.

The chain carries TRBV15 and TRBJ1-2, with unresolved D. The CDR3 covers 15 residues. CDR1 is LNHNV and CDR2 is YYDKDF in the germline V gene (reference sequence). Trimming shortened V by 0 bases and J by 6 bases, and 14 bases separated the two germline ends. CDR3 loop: CATSRDSFGEDGYTF. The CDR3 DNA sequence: TGTGCCACCAGCAGAGATTCTTTCGGGGAGGATGGCTACACCTTC.

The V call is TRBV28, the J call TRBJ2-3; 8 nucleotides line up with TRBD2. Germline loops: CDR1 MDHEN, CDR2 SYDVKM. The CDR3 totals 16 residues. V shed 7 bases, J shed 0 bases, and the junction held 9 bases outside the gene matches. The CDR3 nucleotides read TGTGCCAGCAAGACTAGCGAGAACGAAAGCACAGATACGCAGTATTTT. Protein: CASKTSENESTDTQYF.

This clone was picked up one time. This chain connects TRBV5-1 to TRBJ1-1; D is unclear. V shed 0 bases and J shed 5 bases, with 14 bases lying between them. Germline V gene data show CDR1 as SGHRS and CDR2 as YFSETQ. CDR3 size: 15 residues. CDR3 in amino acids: CASSLGLTEVTEAFF. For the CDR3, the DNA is TGCGCCAGCAGCTTGGGATTGACCGAGGTTACTGAAGCTTTCTTT.

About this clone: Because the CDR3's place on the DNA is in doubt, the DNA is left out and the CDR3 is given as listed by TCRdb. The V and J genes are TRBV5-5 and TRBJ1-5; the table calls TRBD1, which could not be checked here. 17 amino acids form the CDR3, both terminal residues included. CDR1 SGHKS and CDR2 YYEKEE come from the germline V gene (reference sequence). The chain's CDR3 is CASSFLWAQGQNQPQHF.

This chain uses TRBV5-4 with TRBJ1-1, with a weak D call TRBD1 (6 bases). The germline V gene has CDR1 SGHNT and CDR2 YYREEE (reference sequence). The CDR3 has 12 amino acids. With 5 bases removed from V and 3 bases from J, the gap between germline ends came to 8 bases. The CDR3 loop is CASRGGYTEAFF. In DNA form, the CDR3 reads TGTGCCAGCAGAGGGGGTTACACTGAAGCTTTCTTT.

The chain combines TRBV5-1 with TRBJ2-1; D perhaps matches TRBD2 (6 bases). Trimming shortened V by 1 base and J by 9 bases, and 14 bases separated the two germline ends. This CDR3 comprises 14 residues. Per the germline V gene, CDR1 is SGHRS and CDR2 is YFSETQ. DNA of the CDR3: TGCGCCAGCAGCTTGTTACTAGCAGGTGGTGAGCAGTTCTTC. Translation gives CASSLLLAGGEQFF.

CDR3 bases: TGTGCCAGCAGTGATACTCTAGCGGGGGTAGCTTTCTTC. The encoded protein is CASSDTLAGVAFF. This chain uses TRBV2 with TRBJ2-1; 10 nucleotides align to TRBD2. Germline loops: CDR1 SNHLY, CDR2 FYNNEI. J gave up 16 bases and V 3 bases, and 9 bases lay outside the gene matches. This CDR3 is 13 amino acids long.

This CDR3 reads CAISASGTGVTSNQPQHF. CDR3 sequence (DNA): TGTGCCATCAGTGCCTCCGGGACAGGGGTGACAAGCAATCAGCCCCAGCATTTT. This chain joins TRBV10-3 and TRBJ1-5; 10 nucleotides line up with TRBD1. This CDR3 contains 18 residues. The J segment lost 1 base and the V segment lost 4 bases, leaving 10 bases of the junction unmatched. Germline CDR1 and CDR2: ENHRY and SYGVKD.

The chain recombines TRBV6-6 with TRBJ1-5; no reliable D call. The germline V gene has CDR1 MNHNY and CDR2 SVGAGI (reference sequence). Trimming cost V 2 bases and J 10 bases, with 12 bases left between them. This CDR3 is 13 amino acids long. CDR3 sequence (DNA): TGTGCCAGCAGTTACGGGCAGGTGAGTCCCCAGCATTTT. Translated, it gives CASSYGQVSPQHF.

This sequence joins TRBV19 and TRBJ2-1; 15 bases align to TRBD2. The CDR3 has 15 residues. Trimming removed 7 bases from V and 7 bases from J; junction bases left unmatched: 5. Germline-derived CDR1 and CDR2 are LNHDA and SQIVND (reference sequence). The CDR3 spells CASTGTSGRRNEQFF. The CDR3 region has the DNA TGTGCCAGTACCGGGACTAGCGGGAGGCGGAATGAGCAGTTCTTC.

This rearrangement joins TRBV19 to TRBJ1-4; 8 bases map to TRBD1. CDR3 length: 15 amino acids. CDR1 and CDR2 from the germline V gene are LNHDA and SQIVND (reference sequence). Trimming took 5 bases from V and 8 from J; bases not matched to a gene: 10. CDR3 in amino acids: CASSARQGMEEKLFF. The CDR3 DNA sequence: TGTGCCAGTAGTGCGAGACAGGGGATGGAGGAAAAACTGTTTTTT.

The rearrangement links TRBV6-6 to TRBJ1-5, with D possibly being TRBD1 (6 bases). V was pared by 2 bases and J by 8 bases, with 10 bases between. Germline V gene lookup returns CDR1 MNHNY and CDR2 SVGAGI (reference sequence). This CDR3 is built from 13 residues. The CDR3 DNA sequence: TGTGCCAGCAGTTACGCGGCAGGGGAGCCCCAGCATTTT. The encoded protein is CASSYAAGEPQHF.

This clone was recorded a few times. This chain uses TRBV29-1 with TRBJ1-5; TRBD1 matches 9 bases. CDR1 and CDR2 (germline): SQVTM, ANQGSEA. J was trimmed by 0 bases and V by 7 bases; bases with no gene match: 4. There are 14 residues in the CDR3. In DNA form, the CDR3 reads TGCAGCGCGACAGGGGGTAATAGCAATCAGCCCCAGCATTTT. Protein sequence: CSATGGNSNQPQHF.